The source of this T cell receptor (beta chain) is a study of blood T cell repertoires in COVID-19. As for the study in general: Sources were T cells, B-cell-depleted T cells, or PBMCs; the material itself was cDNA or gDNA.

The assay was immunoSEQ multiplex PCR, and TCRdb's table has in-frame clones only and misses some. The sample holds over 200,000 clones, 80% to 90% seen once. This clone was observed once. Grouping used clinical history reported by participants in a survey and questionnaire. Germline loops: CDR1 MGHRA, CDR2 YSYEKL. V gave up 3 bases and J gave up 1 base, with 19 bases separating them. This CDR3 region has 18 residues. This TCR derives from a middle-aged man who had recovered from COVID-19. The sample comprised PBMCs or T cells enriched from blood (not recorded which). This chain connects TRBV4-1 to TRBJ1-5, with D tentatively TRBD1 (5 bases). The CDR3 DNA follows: TGCGCCAGCAGCCAGCAAGTTGGGATGGGGGGAAGCAATCAGCCCCAGCATTTT. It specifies CASSQQVGMGGSNQPQHF.